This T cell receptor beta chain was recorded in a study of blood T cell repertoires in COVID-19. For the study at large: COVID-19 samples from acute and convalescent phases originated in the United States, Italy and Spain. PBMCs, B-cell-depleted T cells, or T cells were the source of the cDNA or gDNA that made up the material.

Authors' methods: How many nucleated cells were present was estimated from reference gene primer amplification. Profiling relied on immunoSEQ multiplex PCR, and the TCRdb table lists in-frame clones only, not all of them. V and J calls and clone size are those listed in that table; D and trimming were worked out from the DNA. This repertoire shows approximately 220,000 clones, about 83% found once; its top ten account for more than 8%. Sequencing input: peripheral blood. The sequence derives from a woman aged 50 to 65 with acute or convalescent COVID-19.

The CDR3 nucleotides are TGTGCCAGCAGGAGGGACAGTGCTTATCAGCCCCAGCATTTT. It encodes CASRRDSAYQPQHF. The chain couples TRBV2 to TRBJ1-5, with 7 nucleotides matching TRBD1. CDR3 size: 14 residues. In germline, CDR1 is SNHLY, CDR2 FYNNEI. Unmatched junction bases numbered 7, after V lost 6 bases and J lost 5 bases.